Below are 3 T cell receptor beta chains sequenced from a single sample in a study of T cell changes during pregnancy in multiple sclerosis. TCRdb's copy holds only in-frame clones and misses some; the assay was immunoSEQ multiplex PCR. In the table there are about 50,000 clones, about 91% of which are singletons. The source was CD8+ T cells from peripheral blood mononuclear cells, collected after pregnancy. All receptors derive from a female donor with multiple sclerosis, enrolled in a pregnancy study.

The chain carries TRBV7-7 and TRBJ2-7, with a possible D match to TRBD1 (6 bases). V was cut by 1 base and J by 3 bases, with 10 bases left in between. Germline CDR1 reads SSHAT; CDR2 reads FNYEAQ (reference sequence). The CDR3 extends over 14 amino acids. The CDR3 reads CASSLEGHLYEQYF. The CDR3 DNA sequence: TGTGCCAGCAGCTTAGAGGGACACCTCTACGAGCAGTACTTC. Filled out from reference TRBV7-7 and TRBJ2-7, the complete variable domain reads GAGVSQSPRYKVTKRGQDVTLRCDPISSHATLYWYQQALGQGPEFLTYFNYEAQPDKSGLPSDRFSAERPEGSISTLTIQRTEQRDSAMYRCASSLEGHLYEQYFGPGTRLTVT.

The CDR3 region is CASSSLAEAFF. CDR3 nucleotides: TGTGCCAGCAGCTCTCTAGCTGAAGCTTTCTTT. The gene calls are TRBV5-6 and TRBJ1-1; no clear D gene. The germline V gene encodes CDR1 SGHDT and CDR2 YYEEEE. The CDR3 length is 11 residues. Trimming left V 3 bases short and J 6 bases short, with 6 bases between.

The CDR3 is CASSFLRQPQHF. The CDR3 DNA is TGTGCCAGCAGCTTTCTACGTCAGCCCCAGCATTTT. The chain employs TRBV7-9 and TRBJ1-5, with D unclear. The germline CDR1 and CDR2 sequences are SEHNR and FQNEAQ (reference sequence). With 3 bases removed from V and 6 bases from J, the gap between germline ends came to 6 bases. This CDR3 comprises 12 residues. Full variable domain (missing parts from reference TRBV7-9 and TRBJ1-5): DTGVSQNPRHKITKRGQNVTFRCDPISEHNRLYWYRQTLGQGPEFLTYFQNEAQLEKSRLLSDRFSAERPKGSFSTLEIQRTEQGDSAMYLCASSFLRQPQHFGDGTRLSIL.